This T cell receptor beta chain was sequenced for a study of shared T cell receptors in the human thymus. Germline V gene sequence: CDR1 SGHDN, CDR2 FVKESK. The V end lost 1 base, the J end lost 0 bases, and 10 bases lay between the germline ends. CDR3 size: 16 residues. Assay: immunoSEQ multiplex PCR; the TCRdb copy retains only in-frame clones and omits some. The top ten clones hold about 0.014% of a sample with just under 550,000 clones, 70% to 80% of them seen once. These data were also reused for a study on human thymus T cells. As that report states: Having corrective surgery for congenital heart defects, healthy Finnish infants were the ones who donated. Repertoires from thymus and blood appeared to show biased V and J gene usage.

The rearrangement joins TRBV14 to TRBJ1-3, with D possibly TRBD1 on 6 matching bases. Sequencing was carried out using thymocytes. This sequence originates from a boy in the first two years of life with a congenital heart defect. The CDR3, as DNA: TGTGCCAGCAGCCAAGGGGGGCGTTCCTCTGGAAACACCATATATTTT. Its protein is CASSQGGRSSGNTIYF.